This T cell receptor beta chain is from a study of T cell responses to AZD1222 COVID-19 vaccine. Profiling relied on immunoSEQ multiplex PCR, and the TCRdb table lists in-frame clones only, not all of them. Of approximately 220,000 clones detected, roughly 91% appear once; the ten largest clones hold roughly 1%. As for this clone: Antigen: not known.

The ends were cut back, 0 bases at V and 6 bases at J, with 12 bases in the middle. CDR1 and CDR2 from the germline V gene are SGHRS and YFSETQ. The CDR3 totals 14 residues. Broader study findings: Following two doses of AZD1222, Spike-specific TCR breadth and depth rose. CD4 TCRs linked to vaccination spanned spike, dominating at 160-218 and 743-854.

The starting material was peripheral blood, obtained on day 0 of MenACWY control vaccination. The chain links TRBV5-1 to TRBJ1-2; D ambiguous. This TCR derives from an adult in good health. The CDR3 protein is CASSLVPWGDGYTF. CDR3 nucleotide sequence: TGCGCCAGCAGCTTGGTTCCCTGGGGAGATGGCTACACCTTC.